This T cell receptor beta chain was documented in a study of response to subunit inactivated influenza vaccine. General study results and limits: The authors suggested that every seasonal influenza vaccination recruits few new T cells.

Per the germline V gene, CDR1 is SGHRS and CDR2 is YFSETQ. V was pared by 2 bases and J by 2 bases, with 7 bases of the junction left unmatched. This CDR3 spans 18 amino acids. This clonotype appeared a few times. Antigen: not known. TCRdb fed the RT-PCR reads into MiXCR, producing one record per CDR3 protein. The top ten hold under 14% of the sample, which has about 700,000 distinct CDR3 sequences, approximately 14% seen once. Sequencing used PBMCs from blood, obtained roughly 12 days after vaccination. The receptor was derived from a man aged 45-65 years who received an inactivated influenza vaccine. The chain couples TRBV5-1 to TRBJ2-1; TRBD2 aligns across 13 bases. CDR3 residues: CASSFPGTSGATYNEQFF. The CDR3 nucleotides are TGCGCCAGCAGCTTTCCCGGGACTAGCGGGGCAACCTACAATGAGCAGTTCTTC.